Shown below are 5 T cell receptor beta chains from a single sample sequenced in a study of blood T cells in healthy people across ages. A J-beta primer mix and a sample-barcoded 5' primer were used in a second PCR of about 6 to 12 cycles. Each CDR3 protein gets one entry after TCRdb re-called the 5' RACE reads with MiXCR. The sample contains hundreds of thousands of distinct CDR3 sequences, over 40% of which appear only once. The sequenced sample was blood. The receptors here all came from a woman over 75 in good health.

V and J are TRBV29-1 and TRBJ2-1; no clear D gene. The J call may be in error: the DNA end matches TRBJ2-7 better. The CDR3 covers 11 residues. Germline-derived CDR1 and CDR2 are SQVTM and ANQGSEA. The CDR3 nucleotides read TGCAGCGTTGTAGAATACAATGAGCAGTACTTC. Its translation: CSVVEYNEQYF.

This chain joins TRBV7-8 and TRBJ2-3; D assignment may be TRBD1 or TRBD2 (5 bases each). This CDR3 region has 15 residues. Trimming took off 5 bases at V and 1 base at J, with 13 bases between the two ends. Per germline, CDR1 SGHVS and CDR2 FQNEAQ. In DNA, the CDR3 is TGTGCCAGCAGCCCACGGGGACCCGGCACAGATACGCAGTATTTT. This gives the protein CASSPRGPGTDTQYF. Filled out from reference TRBV7-8 and TRBJ2-3, the complete variable domain reads GAGVSQSPRYKVAKRGQDVALRCDPISGHVSLFWYQQALGQGPEFLTYFQNEAQLDKSGLPSDRFFAERPEGSVSTLKIQRTQQEDSAVYLCASSPRGPGTDTQYFGPGTRLTVL.

Comment on this clonotype: Since a much larger clone is just one base distant, this may be a read error. This chain links TRBV3-1 with TRBJ2-3; 10 bases align to TRBD2. The CDR3 loop spans 14 amino acids. Germline CDR1 and CDR2: LGHDT and YNNKEL (reference sequence). CDR3 sequence reads: CARRRTSGSDTQYF. In DNA form, the CDR3 reads TGTGCCCGCAGACGGACTAGCGGATCAGATACGCAGTATTTT.

This clonotype was recorded many times. V is TRBV20-1 and J is TRBJ2-7; D might be TRBD1 or TRBD2, each matching 5 bases. Between the trimmed V and J ends, which lost 1 base and 4 bases, there was a span of 11 bases. The CDR3 is made up of 13 amino acids. Per the germline V gene, CDR1 is DFQATT and CDR2 is SNEGSKA (reference sequence). The CDR3 DNA is TGCAGTGCTAGAGCAAGGGGAGCTTACGAGCAGTACTTC. As protein: CSARARGAYEQYF.

The table lists this clonotype with many counts. A clone one base away is much larger, so this may be a read error. The chain joins TRBV28 to TRBJ1-4; possibly TRBD1 for D (5 bases). The V gene lost 6 bases and the J gene lost 7 bases, with 15 bases spanning the gap. CDR1 is MDHEN, CDR2 SYDVKM, per germline. This CDR3 spans 14 amino acids. CDR3 nucleotides: TGTGCCAGCAGCGTACAGTTAAGGGGTGAAAAACTGTTTTTT. Amino acids: CASSVQLRGEKLFF.